This entry concerns a single T cell receptor (beta chain). As yet, its antigen is unknown. The V end lost 1 base, the J end lost 1 base, and 7 bases lay between the germline ends. The V gene's germline CDR1 is SGHNT and CDR2 YENEEA. This CDR3 spans 14 amino acids. The assay was immunoSEQ multiplex PCR, and TCRdb's table has in-frame clones only and misses some. Of tens of thousands of clones in the sample, around 94% are singletons; the top ten hold around 1.9%. The sample originates from a study of cytomegalovirus exposure and HLA in healthy donors. Study-level points and caveats: TCR beta chains numbering under 200 were designated cytomegalovirus-associated.

Separate from the approximately 720-subject first cohort, the approximately 120-subject validation cohort was the one that the donors belonged to. Sequenced: PBMCs. This TCR came from a woman in her late teens or twenties in good health and CMV-seropositive. The V call is TRBV11-3, the J call TRBJ2-5; D may be TRBD2 (5 bases). DNA for the CDR3: TGTGCCAGCAGCTTAGGAGGGAGCCAAGAGACCCAGTACTTC. Amino acid sequence: CASSLGGSQETQYF.